Listed here are 9 T cell receptor beta chains from one sample, sequenced in a study of cytomegalovirus exposure and HLA in healthy donors. Researchers ran the PCR with 60 Vbeta and 13 Jbeta primers. Sequencing used immunoSEQ multiplex PCR; TCRdb keeps in-frame clones, though not all of them. The repertoire holds about 130,000 clones, with less than 85% as singletons. The sequenced material came from PBMCs. Receptors originate from a man aged 18 to 30 in good health and CMV-seropositive.

This sequence joins TRBV5-1 and TRBJ1-2; D not certain. V lost 5 bases to trimming and J lost 3 bases, with 14 bases between them. This CDR3 is built from 14 residues. Germline V gene data show CDR1 as SGHRS and CDR2 as YFSETQ. The CDR3 is CASSWKLRDYGYTF. CDR3 in DNA: TGCGCCAGCAGTTGGAAGCTTCGGGACTATGGCTACACCTTC.

The chain combines TRBV2 with TRBJ1-6, with a weak D call TRBD1 (5 bases). The germline V and J ends were trimmed by 4 bases and 7 bases, with 17 bases remaining between them. The germline V gene encodes CDR1 SNHLY and CDR2 FYNNEI. This CDR3 is 16 amino acids long. CDR3 sequence (DNA): TGTGCCAGCAGTGGGGGAGGGCCCTGGGGCAATTCACCCCTCCACTTT. Amino acid sequence: CASSGGGPWGNSPLHF.

The chain combines TRBV7-8 with TRBJ2-3; 9 bases map to TRBD2. Germline V gene data show CDR1 as SGHVS and CDR2 as FQNEAQ. Trimming took 3 bases from V and 4 from J; bases not matched to a gene: 8. CDR3 length: 16 amino acids. In DNA, the CDR3 is TGTGCCAGCAGCTTTCGAGCGGGGGGCGGAGCAGATACGCAGTATTTT. Its translation: CASSFRAGGGADTQYF.

The chain uses TRBV27 and TRBJ2-7; tentatively, D is TRBD2 (6 bases). V lost 2 bases and J 4 bases, leaving 12 bases between the germline ends. Looked up from germline, CDR1 is MNHEY and CDR2 is SMNVEV (reference sequence). This CDR3 contains 14 residues. The CDR3 is CASSLAGSGYEQYF. The CDR3 DNA reads as TGTGCCAGCAGTTTAGCGGGGTCGGGGTACGAGCAGTACTTC.

V and J are TRBV5-1 and TRBJ2-7; D gene uncertain. This CDR3 is 12 amino acids long. Trimming took off 2 bases at V and 0 bases at J, with 3 bases between the two ends. Per germline, CDR1 SGHRS and CDR2 YFSETQ. CDR3 DNA sequence: TGCGCCAGCAGCTTTATCTCCTACGAGCAGTACTTC. Its protein is CASSFISYEQYF.

In its sample, this clone was seen once. The chain recombines TRBV5-1 with TRBJ1-1, with D possibly matching TRBD1 (5 bases). Between the trimmed V and J ends, which lost 4 bases and 6 bases, there was a span of 19 bases. The CDR3 runs 15 residues. From germline, CDR1 is SGHRS and CDR2 YFSETQ. The CDR3 bases are TGCGCCAGCAGCCCGGAACCAGGGTATAAGGCTGAAGCTTTCTTT. It specifies CASSPEPGYKAEAFF.

V is TRBV28 and J is TRBJ2-7; possibly TRBD1 for D (6 bases). The CDR3 length is 14 residues. Germline CDR1 is MDHEN and CDR2 is SYDVKM. Trimming left V 2 bases short and J 9 bases short, with 17 bases between. DNA of the CDR3: TGTGCCAGCAGTTTACCCGGGACACCTTCCGGGCAGTACTTC. This sequence encodes CASSLPGTPSGQYF.

The chain links TRBV5-4 to TRBJ2-5, with 10 bases identical to TRBD2. The CDR3 totals 15 residues. The germline CDR1 and CDR2 sequences are SGHNT and YYREEE (reference sequence). Trimming cost V 2 bases and J 5 bases; bases outside gene matches: 6. CDR3 in amino acids: CASSLSGGAGETQYF. The CDR3 DNA sequence: TGTGCCAGCAGCTTAAGCGGGGGGGCCGGGGAGACCCAGTACTTC.

The V gene is TRBV28, the J gene TRBJ2-7, with a weak D call TRBD1 (5 bases). Deletions cut 10 bases from V and 2 bases from J, with 18 bases between. The CDR3 contains 14 residues. The germline V gene has CDR1 MDHEN and CDR2 SYDVKM. In DNA form, the CDR3 reads TGTGCCACCACGCAGGGAAGTCCCACCTACGAGCAGTACTTC. Translating it yields CATTQGSPTYEQYF.